The 32 T cell receptor beta chains presented below share a single source sample, sequenced in a study of read filtering for tumor transcriptome and immune sequencing. From roughly 390 ng of RNA, a library with molecular barcoded alpha/delta and beta/gamma adaptors was made. TCRdb re-analysed the reads in MiXCR, keeping a single row per CDR3 protein. The repertoire holds tens of thousands of distinct CDR3 sequences, with roughly 19% as singletons. Sequencing used a population of CD138-negative cells sorted from bone marrow. The source of these receptors is a donor at least 40 years old with multiple myeloma.

Concerning this clonotype: It may be a read error: a sequence one base away is much more abundant. The V call is TRBV12-5, the J call TRBJ1-5; 9 bases are shared with TRBD1. The germline V gene has CDR1 LGHNT and CDR2 FRNRAP. This CDR3 comprises 14 residues. The DNA for the CDR3 is TGTGCCACAGGACAGGGGATGCACAATCAGCCCCAGCATTTT. Translation: CATGQGMHNQPQHF.

Details on this clonotype: A single base separates this from a much larger clone, so it may be a read error. The chain joins TRBV5-5 to TRBJ1-2; D unresolved. Germline CDR1 and CDR2: SGHKS and YYEKEE (reference sequence). CDR3 length: 13 residues. The germline V and J ends were trimmed by 0 bases and 3 bases, with 6 bases remaining between them. The CDR3 loop reads CASSLGLDYGYTF. The CDR3 DNA follows: TGTGCCAGCAGCTTGGGGCTAGACTATGGCTACACCTTC.

The V gene is TRBV20-1, the J gene TRBJ1-2; D is possibly TRBD1 (5 bases). Germline CDR1 DFQATT, CDR2 SNEGSKA (reference sequence). The CDR3 sequence is 13 residues long. V was clipped by 5 bases and J by 2 bases, with 12 bases between them. The DNA of the CDR3 is TGCAGTGCTTTTCCAGGGCGAAACTATGGCTACACCTTC. The encoded protein is CSAFPGRNYGYTF.

This clonotype was detected many times. V usage is TRBV20-1 and J usage is TRBJ2-7, with 10 bases identical to TRBD2. The CDR3 loop spans 13 amino acids. V was clipped by 3 bases and J by 1 base; unmatched bases: 0. The germline V gene has CDR1 DFQATT and CDR2 SNEGSKA (reference sequence). The CDR3 coding sequence is TGCAGTGCTAGGACTAGCGGGTCCTACGAGCAGTACTTC. Amino acids: CSARTSGSYEQYF.

In its sample, this clonotype was seen many times. The rearrangement joins TRBV12-3 or TRBV12-4 to TRBJ1-1, with no clear D. V lost 5 bases to trimming and J lost 1 base, with 5 bases between them. There are 12 residues in the CDR3. The CDR3 DNA reads TGTGCCAGCAGTCCAGCGAACACTGAAGCTTTCTTT. Its protein is CASSPANTEAFF.

This clonotype was seen at least ten times. The chain couples TRBV19 to TRBJ2-1; 10 nucleotides line up with TRBD2. V trimming: 3 bases; J trimming: 1 base; junction bases outside the gene matches: 3. The CDR3 totals 16 residues. Germline CDR1 reads LNHDA; CDR2 reads SQIVND (reference sequence). CDR3 protein: CASSIERGGSYNEQFF. Here the CDR3 DNA reads TGTGCCAGTAGTATCGAGCGGGGGGGATCCTACAATGAGCAGTTCTTC.

This clonotype appeared many times. V and J are TRBV29-1 and TRBJ1-5, with D uncertain. The CDR3 totals 15 residues. Trimming shortened V by 2 bases and J by 2 bases, and 13 bases separated the two germline ends. Germline-derived CDR1 and CDR2 are SQVTM and ANQGSEA. As DNA, the CDR3 is TGCAGCGTTGAAATCCGTTTAGCGGGCAATCAGCCCCAGCATTTT. Protein: CSVEIRLAGNQPQHF. The full variable domain, in which reference TRBV29-1 and TRBJ1-5 provide the parts outside the CDR3, is SAVISQKPSRDICQRGTSLTIQCQVDSQVTMMFWYRQQPGQSLTLIATANQGSEATYESGFVIDKFPISRPNLTFSTLTVSNMSPEDSSIYLCSVEIRLAGNQPQHFGDGTRLSIL.

This clonotype was observed once. This may be a read error, as it is one base from a much larger clone. The CDR3 here is CASCSEFTEAFF. CDR3 in DNA: TGTGCCAGCTGTTCAGAGTTCACTGAAGCTTTCTTT. The J gene is TRBJ1-1, the V gene TRBV12-3 or TRBV12-4; no reliable D call. Trimming cost V 8 bases and J 4 bases, with 11 bases left between them. The CDR3 is 12 residues long.

The table lists this clonotype with many counts. V and J are TRBV5-1 and TRBJ2-5; 11 nucleotides line up with TRBD1. Germline CDR1 SGHRS, CDR2 YFSETQ. Unmatched junction bases numbered 9, after V lost 5 bases and J lost 3 bases. This CDR3 comprises 16 residues. Here the CDR3 DNA reads TGCGCCAGCAGACGAATTGGACAGGGGGCAGAAGAGACCCAGTACTTC. Translating it yields CASRRIGQGAEETQYF.

This clonotype was seen many times. V is TRBV19 and J is TRBJ1-6; 9 nucleotides match TRBD1. The CDR3 loop spans 16 amino acids. Germline V lookup: CDR1 LNHDA, CDR2 SQIVND (reference sequence). The V gene end was trimmed by 2 bases and the J gene end by 9 bases; junction bases not matched to a gene: 8. The CDR3 protein is CASSITLGQGSSPLHF. DNA for the CDR3: TGTGCCAGTAGTATAACGTTGGGACAGGGATCTTCACCCCTCCACTTT.

This clonotype showed up many times. This chain connects TRBV20-1 to TRBJ1-5, with D possibly TRBD1 on 5 matching bases. V was cut by 5 bases and J by 3 bases, with 11 bases left in between. The CDR3 is 13 residues long. Per the germline V gene, CDR1 is DFQATT and CDR2 is SNEGSKA (reference sequence). CDR3 in amino acids: CSARGGTNQPQHF. The CDR3 region has the DNA TGCAGTGCTCGGGGTGGGACCAATCAGCCCCAGCATTTT.

This clonotype was seen at least ten times. The V call is TRBV10-2, the J call TRBJ2-5, with TRBD2 matching over 8 bases. V shed 4 bases and J 2 bases; nucleotides not matched to a gene: 0. This CDR3 contains 13 residues. Germline V gene data show CDR1 as WSHSY and CDR2 as SAAADI. CDR3 amino acids: CASSAGGQETQYF. The CDR3 bases are TGCGCCAGCAGTGCGGGGGGGCAAGAGACCCAGTACTTC.

This clonotype was detected many times. This sequence joins TRBV5-1 and TRBJ2-1; no definite D call. The CDR3 loop spans 17 amino acids. From germline, CDR1 is SGHRS and CDR2 YFSETQ. Trimming shortened V by 1 base and J by 0 bases, and 14 bases separated the two germline ends. CDR3 region: CASSLLGTPSSYNEQFF. The CDR3 nucleotides read TGCGCCAGCAGCTTGTTAGGAACACCAAGCTCCTACAATGAGCAGTTCTTC.

This clonotype showed up many times. The chain links TRBV10-3 to TRBJ2-1, with D perhaps being TRBD1 or TRBD2 (6 bases each). The CDR3 sequence is 15 residues long. The V and J ends lost 7 bases and 0 bases respectively, with 13 bases between them. Germline V gene data show CDR1 as ENHRY and CDR2 as SYGVKD. CDR3 DNA: TGTGCCATCACCGAGGGGGGATTCTCCTACAATGAGCAGTTCTTC. This gives the protein CAITEGGFSYNEQFF.

This clonotype was observed many times. In DNA form, the CDR3 reads TGCAGTGCTAGAGACGATACCCAGGAGGTCGGTGCTTTCTTT. This gives the protein CSARDDTQEVGAFF. This sequence joins TRBV20-1 and TRBJ1-1, with D uncertain. The germline V and J ends were trimmed by 0 bases and 11 bases, with 19 bases remaining between them. The CDR3 is 14 residues long. Looked up from germline, CDR1 is DFQATT and CDR2 is SNEGSKA (reference sequence).

This clonotype was found many times. V is TRBV20-1 and J is TRBJ1-1; 8 bases are a match to TRBD1. Germline V lookup: CDR1 DFQATT, CDR2 SNEGSKA (reference sequence). The CDR3 totals 13 residues. The ends lost 5 bases at V and 1 base at J; junction bases unmatched: 3. CDR3 residues: CSADGTGNTEAFF. The CDR3 DNA follows: TGCAGTGCTGACGGGACAGGGAACACTGAAGCTTTCTTT.

This clonotype showed up many times. The CDR3 DNA follows: TGTGCCAGCAGCCCCTCGGCAGATACGCAGTATTTT. Its translation is CASSPSADTQYF. The V call is TRBV3-1, the J call TRBJ2-3, with D unresolved. This CDR3 spans 12 amino acids. V lost 4 bases, J lost 4 bases, and 6 bases lay in between. The V gene's germline CDR1 is LGHDT and CDR2 YNNKEL (reference sequence).

This clonotype was observed a few times. The chain recombines TRBV19 with TRBJ2-3; D is perhaps TRBD2 (5 bases). CDR1 is LNHDA, CDR2 SQIVND, per germline (reference sequence). V was shortened by 10 bases and J by 8 bases, with 19 bases between the two germline ends. CDR3 length: 13 amino acids. CDR3 loop: CATSVERRTTQYF. CDR3 sequence (DNA): TGTGCCACCTCCGTAGAAAGGAGGACTACGCAGTATTTT.

This clonotype was observed once. A much more abundant neighbour one base away suggests this may be a read error. This chain uses TRBV11-2 with TRBJ2-3, with TRBD2 matching 13 bases. The CDR3 is made up of 16 amino acids. Germline V gene sequence: CDR1 SGHAT, CDR2 FQNNGV. The CDR3 DNA reads as TGTGCCAGCATCTTAGGGGGACTAGCGGGAAGAGATACGCAGTATTTT. Translated, it gives CASILGGLAGRDTQYF. Filled out from reference TRBV11-2 and TRBJ2-3, the complete variable domain reads EAGVAQSPRYKIIEKRQSVAFWCNPISGHATLYWYQQILGQGPKLLIQFQNNGVVDDSQLPKDRFSAERLKGVDSTLKIQPAKLEDSAVYLCASILGGLAGRDTQYFGPGTRLTVL.

This clonotype was observed at least ten times. The chain has TRBV7-6 and TRBJ2-1; perhaps TRBD2 as D (6 bases). The CDR3 length is 15 residues. Germline-derived CDR1 and CDR2 are SGHVS and FNYEAQ. V was clipped by 1 base and J by 0 bases, with 7 bases between them. CDR3 bases: TGTGCCAGCAGCTTAGGTAGCGGCTCCTACAATGAGCAGTTCTTC. The encoded protein is CASSLGSGSYNEQFF. The entire variable domain, with the rest obtained from reference TRBV7-6 and TRBJ2-1, is as follows: GAGVSQSPRYKVTKRGQDVALRCDPISGHVSLYWYRQALGQGPEFLTYFNYEAQQDKSGLPNDRFSAERPEGSISTLTIQRTEQRDSAMYRCASSLGSGSYNEQFFGPGTRLTVL.

For this clonotype: A much larger clone sits a single nucleotide away, making a read error possible. In this CDR3 the conserved last residue, phenylalanine or tryptophan, is missing, so a read error is likely. This chain connects TRBV5-1 to TRBJ1-1, with 7 bases matching TRBD1. In germline, CDR1 is SGHRS, CDR2 YFSETQ. This CDR3 has 14 amino acids. V shed 4 bases, J shed 0 bases, and the junction held 3 bases outside the gene matches. The CDR3 region is CASSARGLNTEAFL. The CDR3 DNA is TGCGCCAGCAGCGCAAGGGGGCTGAACACTGAAGCTTTCCTT.

The rearrangement links TRBV5-1 to TRBJ2-7, with D tentatively TRBD1 (6 bases). Germline V gene sequence: CDR1 SGHRS, CDR2 YFSETQ. V was clipped by 2 bases and J by 0 bases, with 18 bases between them. The CDR3 extends over 17 amino acids. The CDR3 nucleotides are TGCGCCAGCAGCTTTTTTCGGCGGCAGGGGAGCTCCTACGAGCAGTACTTC. Its protein product is CASSFFRRQGSSYEQYF.

This clonotype showed up many times. The chain joins TRBV6-2 or TRBV6-3 to TRBJ1-2, with no clear D. Trimming cost V 3 bases and J 4 bases, with 9 bases left between them. Germline CDR1 MNHEY, CDR2 SVGEGT. The CDR3 is made up of 13 amino acids. CDR3 coding DNA: TGTGCCAGCAGTTATGGCAGCTCCTATGGCTACACCTTC. This gives the protein CASSYGSSYGYTF.

This clonotype was seen ten or more times. The chain uses TRBV10-3 and TRBJ2-2; D may correspond to TRBD1 or TRBD2 (5 bases each). Germline loops: CDR1 ENHRY, CDR2 SYGVKD. The CDR3 is made up of 13 amino acids. V was clipped by 7 bases and J by 7 bases, with 13 bases between them. For the CDR3, the DNA is TGTGCCATCACCGGGACCCAGGGCGGGGAGCTGTTTTTT. This encodes CAITGTQGGELFF.

The chain combines TRBV2 with TRBJ1-5; a weak D match, TRBD1 (5 bases). Germline CDR1 reads SNHLY; CDR2 reads FYNNEI. V was pared by 4 bases and J by 5 bases, with 12 bases between. The CDR3 is 14 amino acids. CDR3 DNA: TGTGCCAGCAGTGGCGGCCCGGGGGATCAGCCCCAGCATTTT. Translating gives CASSGGPGDQPQHF.

This clonotype was recorded at least ten times. In DNA, the CDR3 is TGTGCCAGCAGCTTAGGTGTTTGGGGGACAGGGGAGGGTACCCAGCATTTT. Translation: CASSLGVWGTGEGTQHF. This chain connects TRBV7-6 to TRBJ1-5; 10 positions agree with TRBD1. The CDR3 has 17 residues. Germline V gene lookup returns CDR1 SGHVS and CDR2 FNYEAQ. V gave up 1 base and J gave up 11 bases; unmatched junction bases: 14.

This clonotype was observed a handful of times. This chain uses TRBV12-3 or TRBV12-4 with TRBJ2-5; D is possibly TRBD1 (5 bases). The CDR3 totals 14 residues. The V and J ends lost 2 bases and 4 bases respectively, with 11 bases between them. The CDR3 protein is CASSLRVQGETQYF. Written as DNA, the CDR3 is TGTGCCAGCAGTTTAAGGGTCCAGGGAGAGACCCAGTACTTC.

Of note for this clonotype: Germline is not matched at one junction end, which may reflect a read error. The chain links TRBV11-3 to TRBJ2-1, with D unresolved. The V gene's germline CDR1 is SGHNT and CDR2 YENEEA. The CDR3 has 14 amino acids. The CDR3 region has the DNA TGTGCCAGCAGCCCTGGGCAGTGGAGCCCGAACTTGCTCTTC. This translates into CASSPGQWSPNLLF. Looking up the rest from reference TRBV11-3 and TRBJ2-1 gives the full variable domain: EAGVVQSPRYKIIEKKQPVAFWCNPISGHNTLYWYLQNLGQGPELLIRYENEEAVDDSQLPKDRFSAERLKGVDSTLKIQPAELGDSAVYLCASSPGQWSPNLLFGPGTRLTVL.

About this clonotype: A much larger clone sits a single nucleotide away, making a read error possible. The V gene is TRBV2, the J gene TRBJ2-2; tentatively, D is TRBD1 (6 bases). The CDR3 length is 13 residues. Trimming stripped 7 bases from V and 4 bases from J, with 10 bases between. Germline V gene lookup returns CDR1 SNHLY and CDR2 FYNNEI. This chain's CDR3 is CASIWTVTGELFF. The CDR3 DNA is TGTGCCAGCATCTGGACAGTCACCGGGGAGCTGTTTTTT. The full variable domain, in which reference TRBV2 and TRBJ2-2 provide the parts outside the CDR3, is EPEVTQTPSHQVTQMGQEVILRCVPISNHLYFYWYRQILGQKVEFLVSFYNNEISEKSEIFDDQFSVERPDGSNFTLKIRSTKLEDSAMYFCASIWTVTGELFFGEGSRLTVL.

By share, this clonotype counts as medium-sized (0.01 to 0.1%). The chain has TRBV9 and TRBJ2-1, with a weak D call TRBD1 (6 bases). There are 14 residues in the CDR3. The germline V and J ends were trimmed by 4 bases and 6 bases, with 14 bases remaining between them. Germline V gene data show CDR1 as SGDLS and CDR2 as YYNGEE. CDR3 sequence reads: CASSRGQGGNEQFF. DNA for the CDR3: TGTGCCAGCAGCAGGGGACAAGGGGGCAATGAGCAGTTCTTC.

The chain combines TRBV6-5 with TRBJ2-3; D is perhaps TRBD1 or TRBD2 (5 bases each). There are 16 residues in the CDR3. Trimming removed 2 bases at V and 2 bases at J, with 14 bases between. Germline V CDR1 and CDR2: MNHEY, SVGAGI. This CDR3 is CASSYEVGPNTDTQYF. For the CDR3, the DNA is TGTGCCAGCAGTTACGAAGTGGGACCAAACACAGATACGCAGTATTTT.

In this sample, this clonotype turned up many times. The CDR3 nucleotides are TGTGCCAGCAACGCCCCAGCGGAGGGGGGCAATGAGCAGTTCTTC. Encoded protein: CASNAPAEGGNEQFF. This chain connects TRBV28 to TRBJ2-1, with D perhaps matching TRBD1 or TRBD2 (6 bases each). Trimming shortened V by 7 bases and J by 6 bases, and 19 bases separated the two germline ends. The CDR3 totals 15 residues. Germline V gene lookup returns CDR1 MDHEN and CDR2 SYDVKM.